A single sample gave rise to the 10 T cell receptor beta chains below, sequenced in a study of Ad26.COV2.S vaccination and SARS-CoV-2 variants. Treatment indicated: around 19 received Ad26.COV2.S at low or high dose, single or two shots; five or six received placebo; per-sample allocation not given. Specimen acquisition occurred on day 63 following the initial vaccine or placebo injection. Profiling relied on immunoSEQ multiplex PCR, and the TCRdb table lists in-frame clones only, not all of them. The data contain 300,000 to 350,000 clones, around 90% of them singletons. Specimen: peripheral blood, collected in a trial of Ad26.COV2.S vaccine versus placebo. The receptors derive from a person between 18 and 59 years old who received the Ad26.COV2.S COVID-19 vaccine or a placebo.

V gene TRBV30 combines with J gene TRBJ1-5; D uncertain. Germline V gene sequence: CDR1 GTSNPN, CDR2 SVGIG (reference sequence). V lost 5 bases and J 6 bases, leaving 11 bases between the germline ends. The CDR3 runs to 12 residues. Here the CDR3 DNA reads TGTGCCTGGTCCGGGAGTAGTCAGCCCCAGCATTTT. Its protein product is CAWSGSSQPQHF. Full variable domain (remainder filled in from reference TRBV30 and TRBJ1-5): SQTIHQWPATLVQPVGSPLSLECTVEGTSNPNLYWYRQAAGRGLQLLFYSVGIGQISSEVPQNLSASRPQDRQFILSSKKLLLSDSGFYLCAWSGSSQPQHFGDGTRLSIL.

This clone was counted only a few times. V usage is TRBV10-3 and J usage is TRBJ2-1; D might be TRBD2 (5 bases). The CDR3 loop spans 13 amino acids. CDR1 and CDR2 from the germline V gene are ENHRY and SYGVKD. The ends were cut back, 2 bases at V and 8 bases at J, with 10 bases in the middle. CDR3 loop: CAISETSRYEQFF. The CDR3 DNA sequence: TGTGCCATCAGTGAGACTAGTCGGTATGAGCAGTTCTTC.

This clone was seen a single time. V usage is TRBV28 and J usage is TRBJ1-2; maybe TRBD1 (5 bases). CDR3 length: 15 residues. The germline V and J ends were trimmed by 3 bases and 4 bases, with 15 bases remaining between them. Germline V gene lookup returns CDR1 MDHEN and CDR2 SYDVKM. The CDR3 loop is CASSFFRGRAYGYTF. In nucleotides, the CDR3 is TGTGCCAGCAGTTTTTTTCGCGGCAGGGCCTATGGCTACACCTTC.

V is TRBV27 and J is TRBJ1-2, with D uncertain. The V and J ends lost 1 base and 1 base respectively, with 13 bases between them. The CDR3 length is 16 residues. CDR1 MNHEY and CDR2 SMNVEV come from the germline V gene (reference sequence). For the CDR3, the DNA is TGTGCCAGCAGTTTATTGCGGACCGTAGATAACTATGGCTACACCTTC. This sequence encodes CASSLLRTVDNYGYTF.

The chain carries TRBV4-2 and TRBJ2-2; TRBD1 matches at 11 bases. Germline CDR1 reads LGHNA; CDR2 reads YNFKEQ. J was trimmed by 5 bases and V by 4 bases; bases with no gene match: 6. This CDR3 contains 16 residues. As DNA, the CDR3 is TGTGCCAGCAGCCCCGGACAGGGGGCCGGGACCGGGGAGCTGTTTTTT. Translating it yields CASSPGQGAGTGELFF.

The chain is built from TRBV18 and TRBJ1-4; D might be TRBD1 (5 bases). Germline values: CDR1 KGHSH, CDR2 LQKENI. CDR3 length equals 15 residues. V lost 0 bases and J lost 8, with 13 bases in between. The CDR3 coding sequence is TGTGCCAGCTCACCACCTCCAGGGCTTCAGGAAAAACTGTTTTTT. Amino acids: CASSPPPGLQEKLFF.

The chain carries TRBV30 and TRBJ1-3, with D possibly matching TRBD1 (6 bases). Per germline, CDR1 GTSNPN and CDR2 SVGIG (reference sequence). The CDR3 is made up of 12 amino acids. Trimming stripped 2 bases from V and 4 bases from J, with 6 bases between. The CDR3 loop reads CAWSTGGNTIYF. DNA for the CDR3: TGTGCCTGGAGTACAGGGGGAAACACCATATATTTT.

This rearrangement joins TRBV18 to TRBJ2-1; 9 bases are a match to TRBD1. Germline V gene lookup returns CDR1 KGHSH and CDR2 LQKENI. Trimming cost V 2 bases and J 7 bases; bases outside gene matches: 9. This CDR3 is 16 amino acids long. The CDR3 region has the DNA TGTGCCAGCTCACCATTTCAACAGGGGGCTTGGAATGAGCAGTTCTTC. It translates to CASSPFQQGAWNEQFF.

The chain links TRBV29-1 to TRBJ2-3, with 7 bases fitting TRBD1. Trimming at V came to 7 bases and at J to 0 bases, leaving 7 bases not matched to a gene. Germline loops: CDR1 SQVTM, CDR2 ANQGSEA. There are 14 residues in the CDR3. This CDR3 is CSARGQTSTDTQYF. CDR3 nucleotide sequence: TGCAGCGCAAGGGGACAGACCAGCACAGATACGCAGTATTTT.

CDR3 region: CASSFELAGVNNEQFF. The DNA of the CDR3 is TGTGCCAGCAGCTTCGAGCTTGCGGGGGTAAACAATGAGCAGTTCTTC. This rearrangement joins TRBV11-2 to TRBJ2-1, with 7 positions matching TRBD2. The CDR3 length is 16 residues. Germline V gives CDR1 SGHAT, CDR2 FQNNGV. V lost 3 bases and J lost 5; bases outside the gene matches: 10. The entire variable domain, with the rest obtained from reference TRBV11-2 and TRBJ2-1, is as follows: EAGVAQSPRYKIIEKRQSVAFWCNPISGHATLYWYQQILGQGPKLLIQFQNNGVVDDSQLPKDRFSAERLKGVDSTLKIQPAKLEDSAVYLCASSFELAGVNNEQFFGPGTRLTVL.